The clone carrying this TCR beta chain has only a few counts. Antigen unknown. Germline is not matched at one junction end, which may reflect a read error. Both iRepertoire HTBI primers and Arm-PCR of CDR3 regions were used to build the TCR beta libraries. TCRdb recomputed calls from the multiplex PCR reads with MiXCR, one row per CDR3 protein. The sample holds over 400,000 distinct CDR3 sequences, 14% seen once. The CDR3 length is 14 residues. Germline CDR1 reads MNHGY; CDR2 reads SVAAGI. Specified time point: newly diagnosed GD, antithyroid drugs for less than 3 months. There was RNA extracted from PBMCs, and the TCR library was made from it. This record comes from a study of regulatory T cells in long-lasting Graves disease. Whole-study results and caveats: Repertoires from persistent disease leaned toward TRBV28, TRBJ1-2 and TRBJ2-5.

This sample also appeared in a second study, on T cells in Graves' hyperthyroidism and ophthalmopathy.

The receptor was isolated from a woman between 50 and 59 years old with Graves disease. The rearrangement joins TRBV6-9 to TRBJ1-2; maybe TRBD1 (6 bases). The sequenced sample was peripheral blood mononuclear cells (PBMCs), obtained at new diagnosis, from a patient treated with antithyroid drugs. Here the CDR3 reads CAISWDTEGEGYTF. CDR3 bases: TGTGCCATCAGTTGGGACACCGAGGGTGAGGGCTACACCTTC.